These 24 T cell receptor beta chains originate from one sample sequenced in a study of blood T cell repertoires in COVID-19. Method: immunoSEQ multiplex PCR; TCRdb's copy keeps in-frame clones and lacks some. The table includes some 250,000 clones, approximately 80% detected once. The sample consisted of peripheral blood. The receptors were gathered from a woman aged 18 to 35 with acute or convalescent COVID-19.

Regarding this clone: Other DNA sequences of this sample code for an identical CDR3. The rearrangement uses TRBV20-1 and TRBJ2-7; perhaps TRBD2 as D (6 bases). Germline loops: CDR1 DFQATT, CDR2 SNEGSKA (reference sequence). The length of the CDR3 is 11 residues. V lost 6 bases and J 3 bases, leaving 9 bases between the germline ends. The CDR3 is CSARLVYEQYF. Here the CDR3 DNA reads TGCAGTGCGAGACTAGTCTACGAGCAGTACTTC.

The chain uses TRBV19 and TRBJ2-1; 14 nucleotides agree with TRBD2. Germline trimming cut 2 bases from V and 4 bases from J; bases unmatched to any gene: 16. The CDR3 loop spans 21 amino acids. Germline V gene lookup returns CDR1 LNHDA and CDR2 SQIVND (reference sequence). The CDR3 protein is CASSILLFGTSGRREYNEQFF. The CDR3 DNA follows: TGTGCCAGTAGTATACTCCTGTTTGGGACTAGCGGGAGAAGGGAGTACAATGAGCAGTTCTTC. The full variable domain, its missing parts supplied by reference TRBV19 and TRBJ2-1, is DGGITQSPKYLFRKEGQNVTLSCEQNLNHDAMYWYRQDPGQGLRLIYYSQIVNDFQKGDIAEGYSVSREKKESFPLTVTSAQKNPTAFYLCASSILLFGTSGRREYNEQFFGPGTRLTVL.

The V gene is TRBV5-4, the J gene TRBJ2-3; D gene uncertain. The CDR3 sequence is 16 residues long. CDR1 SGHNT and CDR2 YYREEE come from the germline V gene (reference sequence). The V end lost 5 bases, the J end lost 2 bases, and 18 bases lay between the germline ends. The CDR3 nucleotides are TGTGCCAGCAGTTCCGCCACCGGAGACTTCACAGATACGCAGTATTTT. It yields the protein CASSSATGDFTDTQYF. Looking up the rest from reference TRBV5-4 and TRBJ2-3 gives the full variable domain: ETGVTQSPTHLIKTRGQQVTLRCSSQSGHNTVSWYQQALGQGPQFIFQYYREEENGRGNFPPRFSGLQFPNYSSELNVNALELDDSALYLCASSSATGDFTDTQYFGPGTRLTVL.

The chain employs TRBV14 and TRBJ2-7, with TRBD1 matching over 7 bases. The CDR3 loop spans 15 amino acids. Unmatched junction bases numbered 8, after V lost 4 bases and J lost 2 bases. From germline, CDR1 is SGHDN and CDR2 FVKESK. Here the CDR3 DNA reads TGTGCCAGCAGCCCCGACAGGGAAATAACCTACGAGCAGTACTTC. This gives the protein CASSPDREITYEQYF.

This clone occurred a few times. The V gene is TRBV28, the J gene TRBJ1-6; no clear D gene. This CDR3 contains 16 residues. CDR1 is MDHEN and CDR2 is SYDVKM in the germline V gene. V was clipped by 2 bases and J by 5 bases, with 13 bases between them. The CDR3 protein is CASSLVSGRNNSPLHF. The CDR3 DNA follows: TGTGCCAGCAGTTTAGTCTCGGGTCGGAATAATTCACCCCTCCACTTT.

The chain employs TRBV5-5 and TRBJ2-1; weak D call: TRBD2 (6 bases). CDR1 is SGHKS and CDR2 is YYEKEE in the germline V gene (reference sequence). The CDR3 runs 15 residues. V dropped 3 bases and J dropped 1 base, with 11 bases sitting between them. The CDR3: CASSSLRESYNEQFF. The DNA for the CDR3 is TGTGCCAGCAGCTCGTTACGGGAGTCCTACAATGAGCAGTTCTTC.

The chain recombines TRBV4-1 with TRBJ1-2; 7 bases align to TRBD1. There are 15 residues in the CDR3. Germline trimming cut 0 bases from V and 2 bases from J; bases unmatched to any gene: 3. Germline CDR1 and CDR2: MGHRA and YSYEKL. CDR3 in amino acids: CASSQDRGTNYGYTF. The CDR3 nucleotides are TGCGCCAGCAGCCAAGACAGGGGGACCAACTATGGCTACACCTTC.

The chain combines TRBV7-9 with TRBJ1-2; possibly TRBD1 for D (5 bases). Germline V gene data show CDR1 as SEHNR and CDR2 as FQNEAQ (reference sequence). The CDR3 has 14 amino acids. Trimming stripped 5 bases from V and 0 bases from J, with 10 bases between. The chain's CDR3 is CASSHPGANYGYTF. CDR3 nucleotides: TGTGCCAGCAGCCATCCGGGGGCTAACTATGGCTACACCTTC.

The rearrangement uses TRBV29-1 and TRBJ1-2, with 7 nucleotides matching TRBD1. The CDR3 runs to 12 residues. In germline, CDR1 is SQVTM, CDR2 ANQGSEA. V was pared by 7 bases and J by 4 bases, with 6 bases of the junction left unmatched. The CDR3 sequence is CSGGDRLYGYTF. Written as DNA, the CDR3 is TGCAGCGGAGGGGACAGACTCTATGGCTACACCTTC.

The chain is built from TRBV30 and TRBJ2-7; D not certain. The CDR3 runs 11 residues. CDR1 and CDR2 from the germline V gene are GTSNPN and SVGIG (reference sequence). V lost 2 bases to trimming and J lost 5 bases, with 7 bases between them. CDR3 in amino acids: CAWSWQNEQYF. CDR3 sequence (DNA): TGTGCCTGGAGTTGGCAGAACGAGCAGTACTTC. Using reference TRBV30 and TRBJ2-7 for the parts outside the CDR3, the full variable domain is SQTIHQWPATLVQPVGSPLSLECTVEGTSNPNLYWYRQAAGRGLQLLFYSVGIGQISSEVPQNLSASRPQDRQFILSSKKLLLSDSGFYLCAWSWQNEQYFGPGTRLTVT.

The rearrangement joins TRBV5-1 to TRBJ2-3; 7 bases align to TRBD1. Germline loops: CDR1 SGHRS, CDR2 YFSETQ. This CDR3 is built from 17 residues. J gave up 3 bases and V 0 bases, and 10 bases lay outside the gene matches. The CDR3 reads CASSLGQGTVGTDTQYF. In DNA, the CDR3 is TGCGCCAGCAGCTTGGGACAGGGAACGGTAGGGACAGATACGCAGTATTTT.

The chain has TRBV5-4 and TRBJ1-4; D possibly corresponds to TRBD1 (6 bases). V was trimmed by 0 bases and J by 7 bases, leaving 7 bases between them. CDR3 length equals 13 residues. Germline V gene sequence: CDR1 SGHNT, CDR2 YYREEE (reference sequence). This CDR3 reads CASSLGGLEKLFF. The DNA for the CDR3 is TGTGCCAGCAGCTTGGGGGGGCTTGAAAAACTGTTTTTT. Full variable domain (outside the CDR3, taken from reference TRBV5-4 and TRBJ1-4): ETGVTQSPTHLIKTRGQQVTLRCSSQSGHNTVSWYQQALGQGPQFIFQYYREEENGRGNFPPRFSGLQFPNYSSELNVNALELDDSALYLCASSLGGLEKLFFGSGTQLSVL.

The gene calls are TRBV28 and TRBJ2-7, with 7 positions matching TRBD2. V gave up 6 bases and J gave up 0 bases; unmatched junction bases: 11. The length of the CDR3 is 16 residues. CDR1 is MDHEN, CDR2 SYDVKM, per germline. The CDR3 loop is CASSISGLKNSYEQYF. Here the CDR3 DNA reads TGTGCCAGCAGCATATCGGGACTAAAAAACTCCTACGAGCAGTACTTC.

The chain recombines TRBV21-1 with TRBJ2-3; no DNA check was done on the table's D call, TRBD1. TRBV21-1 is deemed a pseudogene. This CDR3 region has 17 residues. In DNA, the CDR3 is TGTGCCAGCAGCAAAGGACTGACAGGGGACGGCACAGATACGCAGTATTTT. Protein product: CASSKGLTGDGTDTQYF.

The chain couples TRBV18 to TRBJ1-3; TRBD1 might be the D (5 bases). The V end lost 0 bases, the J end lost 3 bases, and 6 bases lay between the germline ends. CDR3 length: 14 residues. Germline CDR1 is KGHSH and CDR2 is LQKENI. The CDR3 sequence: CASSPPGGGNTIYF. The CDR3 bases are TGTGCCAGCTCACCACCGGGGGGTGGAAACACCATATATTTT.

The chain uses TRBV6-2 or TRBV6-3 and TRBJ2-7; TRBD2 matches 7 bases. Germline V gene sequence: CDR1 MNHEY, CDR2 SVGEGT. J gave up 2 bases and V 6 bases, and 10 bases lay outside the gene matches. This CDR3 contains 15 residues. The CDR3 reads CASSRLPSGAYEQYF. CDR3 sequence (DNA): TGTGCCAGCAGCCGCCTCCCTAGCGGAGCCTACGAGCAGTACTTC.

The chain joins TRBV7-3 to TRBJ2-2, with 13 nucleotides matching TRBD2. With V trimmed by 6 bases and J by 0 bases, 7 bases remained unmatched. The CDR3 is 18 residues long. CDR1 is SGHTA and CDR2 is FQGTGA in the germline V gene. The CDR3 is CASSREGLAGPNTGELFF. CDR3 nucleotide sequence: TGTGCCAGCAGTAGGGAGGGACTAGCGGGACCGAACACCGGGGAGCTGTTTTTT. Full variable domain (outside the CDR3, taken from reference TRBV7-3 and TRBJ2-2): GAGVSQTPSNKVTEKGKYVELRCDPISGHTALYWYRQSLGQGPEFLIYFQGTGAADDSGLPNDRFFAVRPEGSVSTLKIQRTERGDSAVYLCASSREGLAGPNTGELFFGEGSRLTVL.

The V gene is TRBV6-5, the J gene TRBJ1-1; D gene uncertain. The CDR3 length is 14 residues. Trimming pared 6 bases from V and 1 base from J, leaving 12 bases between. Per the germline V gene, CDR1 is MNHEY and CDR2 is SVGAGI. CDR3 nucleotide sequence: TGTGCCAGCAGAATCCTTTCAGGGAACACTGAAGCTTTCTTT. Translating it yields CASRILSGNTEAFF.

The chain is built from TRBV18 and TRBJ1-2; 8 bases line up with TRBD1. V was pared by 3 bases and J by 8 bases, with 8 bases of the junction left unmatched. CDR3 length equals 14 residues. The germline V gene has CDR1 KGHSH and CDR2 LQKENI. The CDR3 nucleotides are TGTGCCAGCTCACCGGCCCAGGGGGCGAACGGCTACACCTTC. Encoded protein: CASSPAQGANGYTF. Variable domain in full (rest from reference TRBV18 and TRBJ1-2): NAGVMQNPRHLVRRRGQEARLRCSPMKGHSHVYWYRQLPEEGLKFMVYLQKENIIDESGMPKERFSAEFPKEGPSILRIQQVVRGDSAAYFCASSPAQGANGYTFGSGTRLTVV.

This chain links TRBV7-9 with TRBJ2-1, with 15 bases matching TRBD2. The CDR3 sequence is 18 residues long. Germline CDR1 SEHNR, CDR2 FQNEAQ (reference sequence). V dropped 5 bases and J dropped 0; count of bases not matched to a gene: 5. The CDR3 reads CASSGTSGRLSSYNEQFF. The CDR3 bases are TGTGCCAGCAGCGGGACTAGCGGGAGGCTGAGCTCCTACAATGAGCAGTTCTTC.

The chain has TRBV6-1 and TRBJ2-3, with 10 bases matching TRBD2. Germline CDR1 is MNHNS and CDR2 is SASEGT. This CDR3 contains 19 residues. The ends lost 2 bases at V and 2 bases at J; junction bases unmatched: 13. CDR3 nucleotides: TGTGCCAGCAGTGAAAACGAGTGGGGACTAGCGAGTTACACAGATACGCAGTATTTT. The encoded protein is CASSENEWGLASYTDTQYF.

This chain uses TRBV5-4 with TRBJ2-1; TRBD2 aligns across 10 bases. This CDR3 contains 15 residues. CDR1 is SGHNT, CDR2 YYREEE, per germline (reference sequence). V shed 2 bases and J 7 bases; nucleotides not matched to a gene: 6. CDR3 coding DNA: TGTGCCAGCAGCTTCTCTCTAGCGGGAGATAATGAGCAGTTCTTC. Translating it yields CASSFSLAGDNEQFF. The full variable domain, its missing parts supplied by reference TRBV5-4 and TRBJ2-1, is ETGVTQSPTHLIKTRGQQVTLRCSSQSGHNTVSWYQQALGQGPQFIFQYYREEENGRGNFPPRFSGLQFPNYSSELNVNALELDDSALYLCASSFSLAGDNEQFFGPGTRLTVL.

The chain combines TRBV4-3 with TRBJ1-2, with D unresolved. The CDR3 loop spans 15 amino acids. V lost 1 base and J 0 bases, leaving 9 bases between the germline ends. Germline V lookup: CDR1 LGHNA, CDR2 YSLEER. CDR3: CASSQVPSTNYGYTF. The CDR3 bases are TGCGCCAGCAGCCAAGTGCCGAGTACTAACTATGGCTACACCTTC.

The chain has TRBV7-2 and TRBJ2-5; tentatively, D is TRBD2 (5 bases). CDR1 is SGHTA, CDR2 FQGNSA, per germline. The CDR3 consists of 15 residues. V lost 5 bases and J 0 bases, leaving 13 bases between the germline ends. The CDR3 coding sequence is TGTGCCAGCAGCCTAAGCGGCGGGTACCAAGAGACCCAGTACTTC. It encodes CASSLSGGYQETQYF.